This TCR beta chain came from a study of control samples from healthy donors and cancer patients. The assay was immunoSEQ multiplex PCR, and TCRdb's table has in-frame clones only and misses some. Of about 170,000 clones in the sample, 91% were seen once. This clone was counted once. Germline V lookup: CDR1 KGHDR, CDR2 SFDVKD. There are 13 residues in the CDR3. Trimming took 0 bases from V and 9 from J, leaving 8 bases between them. This chain joins TRBV24-1 and TRBJ2-1; no firm D call. This sequence was found in a woman aged 25 to 39 in good health. The sample comprised blood. DNA for the CDR3: TGTGCCACCAGTGATTTGGGAGCCGGTGAGCAGTTCTTC. This codes for CATSDLGAGEQFF.